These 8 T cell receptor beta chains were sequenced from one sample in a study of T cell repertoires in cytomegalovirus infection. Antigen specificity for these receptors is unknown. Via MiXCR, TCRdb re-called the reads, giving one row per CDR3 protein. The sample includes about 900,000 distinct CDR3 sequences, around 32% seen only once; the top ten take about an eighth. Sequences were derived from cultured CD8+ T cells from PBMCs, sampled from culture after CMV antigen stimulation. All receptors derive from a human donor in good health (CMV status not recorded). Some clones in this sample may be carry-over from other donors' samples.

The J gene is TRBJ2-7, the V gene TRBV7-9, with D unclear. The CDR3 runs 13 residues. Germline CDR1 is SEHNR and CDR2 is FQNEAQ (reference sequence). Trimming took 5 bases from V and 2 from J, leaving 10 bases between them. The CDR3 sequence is CASSQTDPYEQYF. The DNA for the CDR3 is TGTGCCAGCAGCCAAACAGACCCCTACGAGCAGTACTTC.

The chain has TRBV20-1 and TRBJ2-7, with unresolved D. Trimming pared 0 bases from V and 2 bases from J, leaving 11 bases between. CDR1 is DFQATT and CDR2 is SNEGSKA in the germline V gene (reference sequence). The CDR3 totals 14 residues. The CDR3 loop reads CSARDNERTYEQYF. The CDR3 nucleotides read TGCAGTGCTAGAGATAACGAGCGAACCTACGAGCAGTACTTC.

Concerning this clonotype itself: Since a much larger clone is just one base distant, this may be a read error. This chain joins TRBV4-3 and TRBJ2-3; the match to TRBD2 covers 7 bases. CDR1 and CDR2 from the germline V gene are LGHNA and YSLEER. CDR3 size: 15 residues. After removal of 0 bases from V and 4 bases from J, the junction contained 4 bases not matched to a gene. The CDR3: CASSQDGTSADTQYF. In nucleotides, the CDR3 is TGCGCCAGCAGCCAAGATGGAACTAGCGCAGATACGCAGTATTTT.

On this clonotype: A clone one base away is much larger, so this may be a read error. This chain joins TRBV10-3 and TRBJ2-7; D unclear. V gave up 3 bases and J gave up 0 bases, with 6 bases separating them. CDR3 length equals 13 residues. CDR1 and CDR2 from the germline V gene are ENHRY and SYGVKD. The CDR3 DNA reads TGTGCCATCAGTGAAGGCAGCTCCTACGAGCAGTACTTC. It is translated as CAISEGSSYEQYF.

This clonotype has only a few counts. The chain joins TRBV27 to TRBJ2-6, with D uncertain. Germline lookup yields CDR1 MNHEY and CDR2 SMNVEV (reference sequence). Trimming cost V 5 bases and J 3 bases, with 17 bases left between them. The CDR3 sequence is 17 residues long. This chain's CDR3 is CASSPYPGNGGANVLTF. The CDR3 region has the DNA TGTGCCAGCAGTCCCTACCCAGGAAACGGTGGGGCCAACGTCCTGACTTTC.

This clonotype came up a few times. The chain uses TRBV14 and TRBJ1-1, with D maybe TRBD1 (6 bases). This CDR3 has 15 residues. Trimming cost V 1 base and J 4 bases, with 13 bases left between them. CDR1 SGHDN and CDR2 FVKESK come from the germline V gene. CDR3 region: CASSQGGGWSTEAFF. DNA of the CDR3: TGTGCCAGCAGCCAAGGGGGGGGCTGGAGCACTGAAGCTTTCTTT.

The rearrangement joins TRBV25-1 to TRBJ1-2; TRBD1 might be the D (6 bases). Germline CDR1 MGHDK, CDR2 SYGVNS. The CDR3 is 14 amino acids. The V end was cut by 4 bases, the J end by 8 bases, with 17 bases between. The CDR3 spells CASSAGTGPTGYTF. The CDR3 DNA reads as TGTGCCAGCAGTGCCGGCACAGGGCCAACCGGCTACACCTTC.

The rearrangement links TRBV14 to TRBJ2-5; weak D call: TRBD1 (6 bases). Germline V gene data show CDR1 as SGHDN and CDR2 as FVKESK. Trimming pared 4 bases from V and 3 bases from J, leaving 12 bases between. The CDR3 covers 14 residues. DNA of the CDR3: TGTGCCAGCAGCCTTAGGGACACAAAAGAGACCCAGTACTTC. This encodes CASSLRDTKETQYF.